This T cell receptor (beta chain) stems from a study of shared clonotypes between healthy human individuals. A remark on this clone: The same CDR3 also results from other DNA sequences found in this sample.

The data were produced by immunoSEQ multiplex PCR, yet TCRdb's version contains in-frame clones alone and is incomplete. The table records roughly 1,500,000 clones, about 98.5% of them present only once. The sequencing sample was made of naive CD4+ T cells sorted from blood. Subset defined: CD45RA+ positively selected. The TCR originated in a young man in good health.

The CDR3 is CASSPGQHYEQYF. In DNA form, the CDR3 reads TGTGCCAGCTCACCGGGACAGCACTACGAGCAGTACTTC. The genes are TRBV18 and TRBJ2-7; TRBD1 matches at 7 bases. Germline CDR1 and CDR2: KGHSH and LQKENI. The ends lost 3 bases at V and 3 bases at J; junction bases unmatched: 2. This CDR3 is 13 amino acids long.